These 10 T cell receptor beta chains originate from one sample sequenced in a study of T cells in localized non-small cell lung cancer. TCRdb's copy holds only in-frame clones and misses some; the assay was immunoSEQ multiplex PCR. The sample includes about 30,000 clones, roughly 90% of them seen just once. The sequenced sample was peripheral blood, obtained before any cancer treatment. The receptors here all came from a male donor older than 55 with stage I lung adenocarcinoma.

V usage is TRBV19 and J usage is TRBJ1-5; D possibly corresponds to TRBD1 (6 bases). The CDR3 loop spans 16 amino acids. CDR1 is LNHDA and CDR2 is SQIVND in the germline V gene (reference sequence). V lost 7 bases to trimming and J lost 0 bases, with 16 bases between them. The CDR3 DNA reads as TGTGCCAGTATGGGCAGGGGCGGTATTAGCAATCAGCCCCAGCATTTT. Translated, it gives CASMGRGGISNQPQHF.

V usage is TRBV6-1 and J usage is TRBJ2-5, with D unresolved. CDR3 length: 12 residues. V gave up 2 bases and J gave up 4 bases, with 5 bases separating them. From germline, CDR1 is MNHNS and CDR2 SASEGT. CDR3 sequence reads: CASSEIGETQYF. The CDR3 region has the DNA TGTGCCAGCAGTGAAATTGGAGAGACCCAGTACTTC.

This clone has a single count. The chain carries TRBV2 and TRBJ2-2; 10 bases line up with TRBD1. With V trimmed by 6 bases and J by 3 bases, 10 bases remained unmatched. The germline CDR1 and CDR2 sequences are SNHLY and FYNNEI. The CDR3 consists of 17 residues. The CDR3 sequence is CASRWDRGHSDTGELFF. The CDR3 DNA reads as TGTGCCAGCAGATGGGACAGGGGCCATTCGGACACCGGGGAGCTGTTTTTT.

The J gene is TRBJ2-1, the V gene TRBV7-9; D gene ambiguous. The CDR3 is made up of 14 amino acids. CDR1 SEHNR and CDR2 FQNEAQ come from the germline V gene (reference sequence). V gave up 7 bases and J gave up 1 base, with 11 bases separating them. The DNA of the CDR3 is TGTGCCAGCAACCAGGACGGGTCCTACAATGAGCAGTTCTTC. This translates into CASNQDGSYNEQFF.

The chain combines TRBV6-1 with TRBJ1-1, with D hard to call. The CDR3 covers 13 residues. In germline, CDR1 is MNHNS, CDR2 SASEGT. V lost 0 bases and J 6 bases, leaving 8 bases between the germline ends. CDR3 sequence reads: CASSEASWAEAFF. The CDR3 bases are TGTGCCAGCAGTGAAGCATCTTGGGCTGAAGCTTTCTTT.

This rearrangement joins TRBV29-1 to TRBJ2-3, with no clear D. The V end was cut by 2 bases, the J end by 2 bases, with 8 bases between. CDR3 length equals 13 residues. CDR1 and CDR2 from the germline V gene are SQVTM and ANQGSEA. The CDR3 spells CSVEFAHTDTQYF. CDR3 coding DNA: TGCAGCGTTGAATTCGCGCACACAGATACGCAGTATTTT.

This chain's CDR3 is CASSKAGGSDSSTNYGYTF. In DNA form, the CDR3 reads TGTGCCAGCAGCAAAGCGGGGGGATCAGACAGCTCCACTAACTATGGCTACACCTTC. The chain combines TRBV21-1 with TRBJ1-2. TRBV21-1 is shown as a pseudogene. The CDR3 runs 19 residues.

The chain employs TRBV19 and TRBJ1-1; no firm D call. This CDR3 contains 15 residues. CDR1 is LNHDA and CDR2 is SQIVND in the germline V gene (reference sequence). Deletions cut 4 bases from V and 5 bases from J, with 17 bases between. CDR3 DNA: TGTGCCAGTAGTAATCTCCCGCAGTTTTGGACTGAAGCTTTCTTT. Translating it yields CASSNLPQFWTEAFF.

DNA of the CDR3: TGCGCCAGCAGCTTGGTAACGGCTCAAGAGACCCAGTACTTC. Protein product: CASSLVTAQETQYF. The chain is built from TRBV5-1 and TRBJ2-5; no definite D call. The CDR3 runs 14 residues. The V gene's germline CDR1 is SGHRS and CDR2 YFSETQ. Deletions cut 0 bases from V and 2 bases from J, with 8 bases between.

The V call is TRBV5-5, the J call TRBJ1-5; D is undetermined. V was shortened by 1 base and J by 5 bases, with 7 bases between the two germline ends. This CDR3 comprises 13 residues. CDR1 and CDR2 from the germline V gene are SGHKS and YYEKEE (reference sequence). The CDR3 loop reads CASSLFSDQPQHF. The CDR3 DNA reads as TGTGCCAGCAGCTTGTTCAGCGATCAGCCCCAGCATTTT.